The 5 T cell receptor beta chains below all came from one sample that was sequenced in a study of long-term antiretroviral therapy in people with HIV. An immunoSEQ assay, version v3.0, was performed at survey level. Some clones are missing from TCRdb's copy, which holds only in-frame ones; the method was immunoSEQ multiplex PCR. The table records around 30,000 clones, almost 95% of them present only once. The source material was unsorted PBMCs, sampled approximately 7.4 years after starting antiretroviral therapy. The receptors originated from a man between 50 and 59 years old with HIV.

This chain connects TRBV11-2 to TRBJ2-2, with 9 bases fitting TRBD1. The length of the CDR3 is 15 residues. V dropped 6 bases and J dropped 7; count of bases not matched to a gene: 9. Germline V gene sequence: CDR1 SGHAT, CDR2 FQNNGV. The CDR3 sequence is CASSLTGGKIGELFF. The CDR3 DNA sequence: TGTGCCAGCAGTTTGACAGGGGGAAAGATCGGGGAGCTGTTTTTT.

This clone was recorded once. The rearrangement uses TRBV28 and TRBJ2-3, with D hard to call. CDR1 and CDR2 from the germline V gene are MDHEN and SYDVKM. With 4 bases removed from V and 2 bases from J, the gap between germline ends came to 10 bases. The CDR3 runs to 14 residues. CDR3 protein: CASSWAGTTDTQYF. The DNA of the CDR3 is TGTGCCAGCAGTTGGGCAGGAACCACAGATACGCAGTATTTT.

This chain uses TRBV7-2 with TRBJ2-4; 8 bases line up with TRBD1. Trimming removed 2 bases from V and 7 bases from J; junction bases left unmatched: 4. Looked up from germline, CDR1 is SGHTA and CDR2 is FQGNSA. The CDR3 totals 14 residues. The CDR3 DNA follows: TGTGCCAGCAGCTTAATGACAGGGGCTAACATTCAGTACTTC. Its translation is CASSLMTGANIQYF.

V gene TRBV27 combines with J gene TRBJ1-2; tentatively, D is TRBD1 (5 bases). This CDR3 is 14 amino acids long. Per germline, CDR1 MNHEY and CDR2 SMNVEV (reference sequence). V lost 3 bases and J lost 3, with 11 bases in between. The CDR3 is CASSFTGGDYGYTF. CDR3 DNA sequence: TGTGCCAGCAGTTTTACGGGGGGGGACTATGGCTACACCTTC.

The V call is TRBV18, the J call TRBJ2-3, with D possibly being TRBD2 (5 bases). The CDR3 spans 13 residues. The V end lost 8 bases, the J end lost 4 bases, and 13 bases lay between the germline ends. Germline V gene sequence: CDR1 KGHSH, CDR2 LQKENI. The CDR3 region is CASHTGFADTQYF. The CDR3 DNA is TGTGCCAGCCACACGGGGTTTGCAGATACGCAGTATTTT. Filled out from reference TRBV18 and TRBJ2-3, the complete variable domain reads NAGVMQNPRHLVRRRGQEARLRCSPMKGHSHVYWYRQLPEEGLKFMVYLQKENIIDESGMPKERFSAEFPKEGPSILRIQQVVRGDSAAYFCASHTGFADTQYFGPGTRLTVL.